The entry that follows covers one T cell receptor (beta chain) sequence. This clonotype occurred many times. The clone's antigen remains unknown. Nothing much larger sits one base from this clone, and base qualities are not available. The treatment or condition label on this specimen signifies: in vitro stimulation with specific CMV peptide epitopes to enrich CMV-specific T cells. This sample is drawn from a study of T cell repertoires in cytomegalovirus infection (dated by TCRdb to the late 2010s). Notes on the research overall: Peptide stimulations targeted recently identified HLA-C-restricted CMV epitopes, whose presentation resists viral immunomodulation, together with well-studied HLA-B-restricted epitopes. Donor HLA type was relevant to the analysis, as public TCR beta signatures indicated carriage of CMV infection together with the matching HLA type.

From its cysteine to its phenylalanine, the CDR3 spans 15 amino acids. Of the read, only the CDR3 DNA is kept; its 45 bases are in frame from base 1. Relative to germline, V is missing 1 base and J is missing 7 bases, with 2 bases of the junction outside any gene match. The germline V gene specifies SGHVS as CDR1 and FNYEAQ as CDR2. Reads for this sample came from an Illumina HiSeq 1500. The raw public reads went through TCRdb reprocessing: fastp at Q25, MiXCR clone calling, in-frame beta chains kept. Identical CDR3 proteins give one entry, which carries the most common genes and DNA. This sample is represented by roughly 990,000 distinct CDR3 sequences; less than 35% of them were singletons. 11% to 15% of the sample is in the top ten clones. Points the paper makes about the study in general: Cumulative frequency of public TCR beta family members discriminated carriers of CMV infection plus the relevant HLA type in this cohort and an independent roughly 330-donor cohort. The ex vivo response was dominated by HLA-C-restricted CMV-specific TCR beta clonotypes, and the single most frequent clonotype in two of eight donors was supplied by these HLA-C-restricted clonotypes.

This receptor was taken from a human donor in good health (CMV status not recorded). Some clones in this sample may be carry-over from other donors' samples. Sequenced here: cultured CD8+ T cells from PBMCs, sampled from culture after CMV antigen stimulation. The sequence links TRBV7-6 to TRBJ1-6, with TRBD1 identical over 9 junction bases. For the CDR3, the sequence is CASSLDGQGNSPLHF. The DNA sequence reads TGTGCCAGCAGCTTAGATGGACAGGGGAATTCACCCCTCCACTTT.